The 28 T cell receptor beta chains given below trace back to one sample, sequenced in a study of Graves' ophthalmopathy and Graves' hyperthyroidism. Amplification of TCR beta CDR3 regions used RNA transcripts. After a first-round RT-PCR with HTBI primers, a second-round multiplex PCR was run. Via MiXCR, TCRdb re-called the multiplex PCR reads, giving one row per CDR3 protein. The table has under 200,000 distinct CDR3 sequences, less than 45% seen once. Sequencing input: peripheral blood. The receptors shown here come from a woman in her 40s with Graves' ophthalmopathy.

This clonotype was recorded many times. Written as DNA, the CDR3 is TGTGCCAGCAGCCTCCCCGTAGGCTCCTACGAGCAGTACTTC. It yields the protein CASSLPVGSYEQYF. The rearrangement joins TRBV28 to TRBJ2-7; D uncertain. CDR1 is MDHEN, CDR2 SYDVKM, per germline. V was clipped by 6 bases and J by 0 bases, with 12 bases between them. This CDR3 is built from 14 residues.

This clonotype was counted many times. This chain joins TRBV6-1 and TRBJ1-1; D remains unclear. V lost 2 bases, J lost 9 bases, and 13 bases lay in between. Germline CDR1 MNHNS, CDR2 SASEGT. The CDR3 length is 13 residues. The CDR3 spells CASSESGSSQAFF. The CDR3 DNA reads TGTGCCAGCAGTGAATCGGGCAGCTCACAAGCTTTCTTT.

This clonotype came up many times. This chain connects TRBV7-2 to TRBJ1-1; D may be TRBD1 (6 bases). Germline CDR1 and CDR2: SGHTA and FQGNSA. CDR3 length: 15 amino acids. V dropped 4 bases and J dropped 0 bases, with 12 bases sitting between them. Here the CDR3 DNA reads TGTGCCAGCAGCTCAAAATCAGGGGTGAACACTGAAGCTTTCTTT. Its translation is CASSSKSGVNTEAFF.

The rearrangement uses TRBV28 and TRBJ1-1, with D tentatively TRBD1 (6 bases). Germline values: CDR1 MDHEN, CDR2 SYDVKM. The CDR3 has 13 amino acids. Trimming removed 11 bases from V and 5 bases from J, with 18 bases in between. The CDR3 DNA reads as TGTGCCGTCAGGGGCCTAGAAGGGACTGAAGCTTTCTTT. Translating it yields CAVRGLEGTEAFF.

This clonotype has at least ten counts. V and J are TRBV20-1 and TRBJ1-3; possible D gene TRBD1, 5 bases. CDR1 and CDR2 from the germline V gene are DFQATT and SNEGSKA (reference sequence). This CDR3 region has 15 residues. The V gene lost 3 bases and the J gene lost 2 bases, with 14 bases spanning the gap. CDR3 in amino acids: CSARTDTSTGNTIYF. Written as DNA, the CDR3 is TGCAGTGCTAGGACAGACACCTCGACTGGAAACACCATATATTTT.

The rearrangement uses TRBV28 and TRBJ1-1; a possible D gene is TRBD1 (5 bases). The CDR3 has 16 amino acids. V was cut by 5 bases and J by 3 bases, with 19 bases left in between. In germline, CDR1 is MDHEN, CDR2 SYDVKM. The CDR3 loop is CASSLQGGVLDTEAFF. CDR3 in DNA: TGTGCCAGCAGTCTCCAGGGTGGGGTTTTGGACACTGAAGCTTTCTTT.

This clonotype occurred many times. The chain carries TRBV7-9 and TRBJ1-1; D perhaps matches TRBD1 (5 bases). This CDR3 comprises 13 residues. Germline CDR1 and CDR2: SEHNR and FQNEAQ (reference sequence). V gave up 0 bases and J gave up 11 bases, with 13 bases separating them. The CDR3 loop reads CASSLASGSLAFF. The CDR3, as DNA: TGTGCCAGCAGCTTAGCCTCAGGGAGTCTTGCTTTCTTT. Full variable domain (missing parts from reference TRBV7-9 and TRBJ1-1): DTGVSQNPRHKITKRGQNVTFRCDPISEHNRLYWYRQTLGQGPEFLTYFQNEAQLEKSRLLSDRFSAERPKGSFSTLEIQRTEQGDSAMYLCASSLASGSLAFFGQGTRLTVV.

This clonotype was counted many times. The chain is built from TRBV6-5 and TRBJ1-1, with 8 bases that match TRBD1. This CDR3 region has 15 residues. CDR1 and CDR2 from the germline V gene are MNHEY and SVGAGI. V was pared by 6 bases and J by 1 base, with 7 bases of the junction left unmatched. The CDR3, as DNA: TGTGCCAGCAGCAGATTCGGACAGGGGAACACTGAAGCTTTCTTT. It translates to CASSRFGQGNTEAFF.

This clonotype was detected ten times or more. The chain has TRBV12-5 and TRBJ1-2; the D is unclear. The CDR3 covers 14 residues. Germline CDR1 LGHNT, CDR2 FRNRAP. Deletions cut 1 base from V and 3 bases from J, with 9 bases between. The CDR3 nucleotides are TGTGCTAGTGGTTTGGCGCCCACCGACTATGGCTACACCTTC. This translates into CASGLAPTDYGYTF.

This clonotype was observed at least ten times. One end of the junction does not line up with germline, which may come from a read error. The V and J genes are TRBV7-2 and TRBJ2-5; 13 bases fit TRBD2. Germline V gene lookup returns CDR1 SGHTA and CDR2 FQGNSA. There are 13 residues in the CDR3. CDR3 sequence: CASSLGLAGPSSF. The CDR3 DNA follows: TGTGCCAGCAGCTTGGGACTAGCGGGACCGTCAAGCTTC.

Ten or more counts support this clonotype. V usage is TRBV20-1 and J usage is TRBJ1-1; no clear D. This CDR3 comprises 13 residues. V was trimmed by 6 bases and J by 0 bases, leaving 11 bases between them. Looked up from germline, CDR1 is DFQATT and CDR2 is SNEGSKA (reference sequence). The CDR3 DNA reads as TGCAGTGCAGCACAGCACATGAACACTGAAGCTTTCTTT. This encodes CSAAQHMNTEAFF.

V gene TRBV28 combines with J gene TRBJ2-7; D not certain. The CDR3 loop spans 14 amino acids. The germline V gene encodes CDR1 MDHEN and CDR2 SYDVKM. V was shortened by 8 bases and J by 4 bases, with 18 bases between the two germline ends. This CDR3 reads CASSEQPPRYEQYF. The CDR3, as DNA: TGTGCCAGCTCTGAGCAGCCACCGCGTTACGAGCAGTACTTC.

This clonotype appeared once. The V call is TRBV30, the J call TRBJ1-3, with D uncertain. Germline V CDR1 and CDR2: GTSNPN, SVGIG (reference sequence). V shed 4 bases and J shed 2 bases, with 12 bases lying between them. The CDR3 consists of 14 residues. The CDR3 nucleotides are TGTGCCTGGATCTCGGGTTTAACTGGAAACACCATATATTTT. Encoded protein: CAWISGLTGNTIYF.

The table lists this clonotype with many counts. The chain couples TRBV27 to TRBJ2-7; tentatively, D is TRBD1 (5 bases). This CDR3 has 14 amino acids. Germline V lookup: CDR1 MNHEY, CDR2 SMNVEV (reference sequence). V was pared by 5 bases and J by 1 base, with 12 bases between. DNA for the CDR3: TGTGCCAGCAGTCCAAGACAGATTTCCTACGAGCAGTACTTC. Its protein is CASSPRQISYEQYF.

Ten or more counts support this clonotype. The chain uses TRBV6-2 or TRBV6-3 and TRBJ1-5; D remains ambiguous. This CDR3 spans 13 amino acids. Germline values: CDR1 MNHEY, CDR2 SVGEGT. V lost 7 bases and J lost 1, with 8 bases in between. This CDR3 reads CASKSGSNQPQHF. DNA for the CDR3: TGTGCCAGCAAATCGGGGAGCAATCAGCCCCAGCATTTT.

This clonotype was counted ten times or more. The chain joins TRBV27 to TRBJ1-1; D possibly corresponds to TRBD1 (5 bases). The CDR3 has 15 residues. Germline CDR1 and CDR2: MNHEY and SMNVEV (reference sequence). Trimming removed 6 bases from V and 1 base from J, with 15 bases in between. The CDR3 nucleotides are TGTGCCAGCAGGCTAACGATGGGACCGAACACTGAAGCTTTCTTT. Encoded protein: CASRLTMGPNTEAFF.

This clonotype was counted many times. J is TRBJ1-5 and V is TRBV15; D is perhaps TRBD1 (6 bases). Per germline, CDR1 LNHNV and CDR2 YYDKDF (reference sequence). This CDR3 has 16 amino acids. V lost 0 bases and J 2 bases, leaving 11 bases between the germline ends. CDR3 sequence (DNA): TGTGCCACCAGCAGAGACAAGGGGGATGGCAATCAGCCCCAGCATTTT. It codes for CATSRDKGDGNQPQHF.

This clonotype was observed many times. The chain carries TRBV6-5 and TRBJ2-5, with D possibly matching TRBD2 (7 bases). This CDR3 contains 15 residues. V was shortened by 2 bases and J by 0 bases, with 10 bases between the two germline ends. The V gene's germline CDR1 is MNHEY and CDR2 SVGAGI. CDR3 bases: TGTGCCAGCAGTTACCGGGGGGCCAACCAAGAGACCCAGTACTTC. It specifies CASSYRGANQETQYF.

At least ten counts were recorded for this clonotype. The chain employs TRBV28 and TRBJ1-3; D uncertain. Germline loops: CDR1 MDHEN, CDR2 SYDVKM. The CDR3 length is 15 residues. Trimming pared 1 base from V and 0 bases from J, leaving 7 bases between. This chain's CDR3 is CASSLLPRSGNTIYF. For the CDR3, the DNA is TGTGCCAGCAGTTTATTGCCCCGCTCTGGAAACACCATATATTTT. Full variable domain (missing parts from reference TRBV28 and TRBJ1-3): DVKVTQSSRYLVKRTGEKVFLECVQDMDHENMFWYRQDPGLGLRLIYFSYDVKMKEKGDIPEGYSVSREKKERFSLILESASTNQTSMYLCASSLLPRSGNTIYFGEGSWLTVV.

This clonotype was detected many times. The chain recombines TRBV4-3 with TRBJ1-1; no definite D call. This CDR3 has 13 residues. CDR1 and CDR2 (germline): LGHNA, YSLEER. V gave up 3 bases and J gave up 1 base, with 6 bases separating them. The CDR3 DNA follows: TGCGCCAGCAGCCATCAGGAGAACACTGAAGCTTTCTTT. As protein: CASSHQENTEAFF.

This clonotype has at least ten counts. The J gene is TRBJ2-5, the V gene TRBV6-1; 10 bases line up with TRBD2. J lost 4 bases, V lost 5 bases, and 7 bases had no gene match. The V gene's germline CDR1 is MNHNS and CDR2 SASEGT. The CDR3 is 15 residues long. For the CDR3, the DNA is TGTGCCAGCAGTCAAAGTCCTAGCGGGGGAGAGACCCAGTACTTC. Translated, it gives CASSQSPSGGETQYF.

In this sample, this clonotype turned up many times. The chain combines TRBV11-2 with TRBJ2-7; TRBD2 is a possible D gene (6 bases). Trimming cost V 5 bases and J 7 bases, with 21 bases left between them. The CDR3 has 15 amino acids. Germline assignment: CDR1 SGHAT and CDR2 FQNNGV. CDR3 in DNA: TGTGCCAGCAGCCGAAAGGGGTACCGCGGGGAGGAGCAGTACTTC. Its protein product is CASSRKGYRGEEQYF.

The chain uses TRBV6-5 and TRBJ2-5; no reliable D call. The CDR3 has 14 amino acids. The germline V and J ends were trimmed by 1 base and 2 bases, with 8 bases remaining between them. Germline values: CDR1 MNHEY, CDR2 SVGAGI. CDR3 nucleotide sequence: TGTGCCAGCAGTTACTTGTCAGGTCAAGAGACCCAGTACTTC. Its translation: CASSYLSGQETQYF.

V usage is TRBV7-8 and J usage is TRBJ2-5; D may be TRBD2 (6 bases). Germline V gene data show CDR1 as SGHVS and CDR2 as FQNEAQ. The CDR3 is 18 amino acids. V lost 7 bases and J 3 bases, leaving 27 bases between the germline ends. CDR3 in amino acids: CASIREVRLAGRKETQYF. CDR3 sequence (DNA): TGTGCCAGCATCCGAGAGGTTCGGTTGGCGGGGAGAAAAGAGACCCAGTACTTC. The complete variable domain, with remaining parts taken from reference TRBV7-8 and TRBJ2-5, reads GAGVSQSPRYKVAKRGQDVALRCDPISGHVSLFWYQQALGQGPEFLTYFQNEAQLDKSGLPSDRFFAERPEGSVSTLKIQRTQQEDSAVYLCASIREVRLAGRKETQYFGPGTRLLVL.

In this sample, this clonotype turned up many times. This sequence joins TRBV30 and TRBJ1-6, with TRBD1 as a possible D gene (6 bases). The CDR3 length is 13 residues. The ends were cut back, 3 bases at V and 6 bases at J, with 9 bases in the middle. The germline V gene encodes CDR1 GTSNPN and CDR2 SVGIG (reference sequence). The CDR3 region has the DNA TGTGCCTGGAGACTAGGGGGTAATTCACCCCTCCACTTT. It specifies CAWRLGGNSPLHF.

This clonotype appeared many times. The chain links TRBV4-3 to TRBJ2-7; 8 bases agree with TRBD1. V gave up 1 base and J gave up 4 bases; unmatched junction bases: 6. The CDR3 consists of 15 residues. Looked up from germline, CDR1 is LGHNA and CDR2 is YSLEER. The CDR3 DNA is TGCGCCAGCAGCCAAGGACAGGGGATGGGGTACGAGCAGTACTTC. As protein: CASSQGQGMGYEQYF.

This sequence joins TRBV6-2 or TRBV6-3 and TRBJ2-5; D might be TRBD1 (6 bases). Germline assignment: CDR1 MNHEY and CDR2 SVGEGT. Trimming took off 7 bases at V and 1 base at J, with 13 bases between the two ends. CDR3 length: 14 residues. The CDR3 loop is CASTNRVPQETQYF. In DNA form, the CDR3 reads TGTGCCAGCACTAACAGGGTCCCCCAAGAGACCCAGTACTTC.

This chain uses TRBV7-2 with TRBJ2-7; unclear D gene. There are 14 residues in the CDR3. Trimming removed 2 bases at V and 3 bases at J, with 11 bases between. The germline V gene encodes CDR1 SGHTA and CDR2 FQGNSA. The CDR3 region has the DNA TGTGCCAGCAGCTTATCCCGTGATTTCTACGAGCAGTACTTC. As protein: CASSLSRDFYEQYF.